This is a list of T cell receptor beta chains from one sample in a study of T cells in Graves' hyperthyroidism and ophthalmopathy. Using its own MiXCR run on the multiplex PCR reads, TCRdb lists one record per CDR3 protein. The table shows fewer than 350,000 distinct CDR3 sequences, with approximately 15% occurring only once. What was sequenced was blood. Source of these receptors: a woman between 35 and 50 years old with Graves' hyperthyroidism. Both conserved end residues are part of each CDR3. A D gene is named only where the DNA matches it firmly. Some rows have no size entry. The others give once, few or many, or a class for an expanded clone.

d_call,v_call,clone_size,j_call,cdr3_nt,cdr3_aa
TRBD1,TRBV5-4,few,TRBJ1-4,TGTGCCAGCAGCTTAAAGGGACAGGGAGCAACTAATGAAAAACTGTTTTTT,CASSLKGQGATNEKLFF
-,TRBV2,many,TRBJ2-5,TGTGCCAGCGGAGGAGGGATAGTACAAGAGACCCAGTACTTC,CASGGGIVQETQYF
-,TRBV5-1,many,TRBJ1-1,TGCGCCAGCAGCTTGAGGTACGCGAACACTGAAGCTTTCTTT,CASSLRYANTEAFF
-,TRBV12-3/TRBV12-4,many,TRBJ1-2,TGTGCCAGCAGCCTCGGACGGACCTATGGCTACACCTTC,CASSLGRTYGYTF
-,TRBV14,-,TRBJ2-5,TGTGCCAGCAGCCTGCCGGTTGGGGAGACCCAGTACTTC,CASSLPVGETQYF
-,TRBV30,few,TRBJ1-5,TGTGCCTGGAGTGTAGGGTCGGCTAGCAATCAGCCCCAGCATTTT,CAWSVGSASNQPQHF
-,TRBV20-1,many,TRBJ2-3,TGCAGTGCTAGAGCGGGAGCAGATACGCAGTATTTT,CSARAGADTQYF
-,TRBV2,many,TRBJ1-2,TGTGCCAGCAGTGGGGTAAACTATGGCTACACCTTC,CASSGVNYGYTF
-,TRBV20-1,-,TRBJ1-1,TGCAGTGCTAGGGACAATTTTTACACTGAAGCTTTCTTT,CSARDNFYTEAFF
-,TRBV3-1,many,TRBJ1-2,TGTGCCAGCAGCCAAAACGGGCTCCATGGCTACACCTTC,CASSQNGLHGYTF
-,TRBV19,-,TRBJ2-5,TGTGCCAGTAGTACAGGGTTTTGGGAGACCCAGTACTTC,CASSTGFWETQYF
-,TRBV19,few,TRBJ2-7,TGTGCCAGTAGTAAGAAGGTGGTATCCGGGACGGCGTCCTACGAGCAGTACTTC,CASSKKVVSGTASYEQYF
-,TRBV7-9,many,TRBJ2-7,TGTGCCAGCAGCCACCTGCCTGGGCAGGAACCCTACGAGCAGTACTTC,CASSHLPGQEPYEQYF
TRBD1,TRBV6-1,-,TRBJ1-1,TGTGCCAGCAGTAGACAGGGGGCAACTGAAGCTTTCTTT,CASSRQGATEAFF
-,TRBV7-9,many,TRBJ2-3,TGTGCCAGCAGCATCGGGCTAGCCCCAGATACGCAGTATTTT,CASSIGLAPDTQYF
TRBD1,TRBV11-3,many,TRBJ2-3,TGTGCCAGCAGCTCCGGACAGGGGGCTGTTTTAGCGGATACGCAGTATTTT,CASSSGQGAVLADTQYF
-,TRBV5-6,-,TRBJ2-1,TGTGCCAGCAGCTCCCCAATCGGGAGCTCCTACAATGAGCAGTTCTTC,CASSSPIGSSYNEQFF
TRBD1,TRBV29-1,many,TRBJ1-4,TGCAGCGTTGAGACCGGGACAGGGTACGAAAAACTGTTTTTT,CSVETGTGYEKLFF
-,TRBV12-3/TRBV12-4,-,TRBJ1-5,TGTGCCAGCAGTCCTCCTCGGGGGGGAAGCAGGGAGACGAAGCCCCAGCATTTT,CASSPPRGGSRETKPQHF
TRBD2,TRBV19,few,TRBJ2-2,TGTGCCAGTAGTCCCACTAGCGGGAGGCACACCGGGGAGCTGTTTTTT,CASSPTSGRHTGELFF
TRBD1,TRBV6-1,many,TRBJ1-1,TGTGCCAGCTCGACAGGGGTTTATATCAACACTGAAGCTTTCTTT,CASSTGVYINTEAFF
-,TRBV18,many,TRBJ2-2,TGTGCCAGCTCACCGTCCGGGGAGCTGTTTTTT,CASSPSGELFF
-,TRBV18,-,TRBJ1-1,TGTGCCAGCTCAGCCGTTGGGCCACCCTTGGACACTGAAGCTTTCTTT,CASSAVGPPLDTEAFF
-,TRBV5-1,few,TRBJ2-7,TGCGCCAGCAGCTTGAACTGGGCTAGCTCCTACGAGCAGTACTTC,CASSLNWASSYEQYF
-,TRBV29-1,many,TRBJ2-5,TGCAGCGTTGAGCCACAAGAGACCCAGTACTTC,CSVEPQETQYF
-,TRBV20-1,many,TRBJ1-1,TGCAGTGCTAGAGAACGAACAGGCCACATGAACACTGAAGCTTTCTTT,CSARERTGHMNTEAFF
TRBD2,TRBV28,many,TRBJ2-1,TGTGCCAGCAGTTTATCGGCTAGCGGGATATACAATGAGCAGTTCTTC,CASSLSASGIYNEQFF
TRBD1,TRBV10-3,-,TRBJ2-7,TGTGCCATCAGTCCTGGACAGGGGCGCTCCTACGAGCAGTACTTC,CAISPGQGRSYEQYF
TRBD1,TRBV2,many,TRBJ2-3,TGTGCCAGCACCTCCCTGGGACAGGGGGCAAATACGCAGTATTTT,CASTSLGQGANTQYF
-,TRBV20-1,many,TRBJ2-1,TGCAGTGCTTTTTTCTCGGTCTCCTACAATGAGCAGTTCTTC,CSAFFSVSYNEQFF
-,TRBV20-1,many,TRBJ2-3,TGCAGTACCGCAGGGAATGGGAGGACAGATACGCAGTATTTT,CSTAGNGRTDTQYF
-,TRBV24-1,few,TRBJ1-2,TGTGCCACCAGTGCCGAGTGGAGGGGGTTGAGCTATGGCTACACCTTC,CATSAEWRGLSYGYTF
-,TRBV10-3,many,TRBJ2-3,TGTGCCATCAGTGAGCCACGCACAGATACGCAGTATTTT,CAISEPRTDTQYF
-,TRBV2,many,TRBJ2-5,TGTGCCAGCAATGGGCTACGGGCACAAGAGACCCAGTACTTC,CASNGLRAQETQYF
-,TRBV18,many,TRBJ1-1,TGTGCCAGCTCACCATCCGGCTGGGACTCTGAAGCTTTCTTT,CASSPSGWDSEAFF
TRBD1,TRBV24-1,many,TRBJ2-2,TGTGCCACCAGTGATTGGACAGGATCGTCCAACACCGGGGAGCTGTTTTTT,CATSDWTGSSNTGELFF
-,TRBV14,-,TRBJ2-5,TGTGCCAGCAGCCAAGTCGGTTCCGGGACACAAGAGACCCAGTACTTC,CASSQVGSGTQETQYF
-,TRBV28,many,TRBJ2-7,TGTGCCAGCACCGTTTCGAGTAACCCCTACGAGCAGTACTTC,CASTVSSNPYEQYF
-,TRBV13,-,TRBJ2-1,TGTGCCAGCAGCTCACGCCGGGGGGCCATTGGTGTGCAGTTCTTC,CASSSRRGAIGVQFF
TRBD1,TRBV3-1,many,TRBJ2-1,TGTGCCAGCAGCTTCAGGGGGCGAGGAGATGAGCAGTTCTTC,CASSFRGRGDEQFF
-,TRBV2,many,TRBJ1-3,TGTGCCAGCAGTAGGACGGTCCACTCTGGAAACACCATATATTTT,CASSRTVHSGNTIYF
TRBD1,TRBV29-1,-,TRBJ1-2,TGCAGCGTTGAAGGATCCCCCGGGACAGGGTCCGCTAACTATGGCTACACCTTC,CSVEGSPGTGSANYGYTF
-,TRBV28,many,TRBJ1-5,TGTGCCAGCAGTTATGGGGGAGGGGGAAATCAGCCCCAGCATTTT,CASSYGGGGNQPQHF
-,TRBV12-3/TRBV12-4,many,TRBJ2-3,TGTGCCAGCAGTTACGAGACTAGAAGCACAGATACGCAGTATTTT,CASSYETRSTDTQYF
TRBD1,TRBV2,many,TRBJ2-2,TGTGCCAGCAGTGGAGAGACAGGGGGGTCCGGGGAGCTGTTTTTT,CASSGETGGSGELFF
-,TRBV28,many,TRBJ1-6,TGTGCCAGCAGAGTCGGGGGAAATAATTCACCCCTCCACTTT,CASRVGGNNSPLHF
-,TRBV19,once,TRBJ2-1,TGTGCCAGTAGTATAAACAACCCTGGCTTCTCCTACAATGAGCAGTTCTTC,CASSINNPGFSYNEQFF
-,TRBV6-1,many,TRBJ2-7,TGTGCCAGCAGTGCGGCCCCCTACGAGCAGTACTTC,CASSAAPYEQYF
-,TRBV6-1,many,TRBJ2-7,TGTGCCAGCAGTAGGAGTAGCTTTTACGAGCAGTACTTC,CASSRSSFYEQYF